These 10 T cell receptor beta chains share one sample of origin, sequenced in a study of blood T cells in healthy people across ages. For the second PCR, which ran for about 7 to 11 cycles, a sample-barcoded 5' primer and a J-beta primer mix were used. TCRdb re-analysed the 5' RACE reads in MiXCR, keeping a single row per CDR3 protein. The sample lists 950,000 to 1,200,000 distinct CDR3 sequences; 35% to 45% were seen once. Sequenced input: blood. The receptors were gathered from a man between 18 and 35 years old in good health.

This clonotype was counted a few times. This chain uses TRBV9 with TRBJ2-3; the D is unclear. The CDR3 extends over 16 amino acids. V gave up 4 bases and J gave up 0 bases, with 15 bases separating them. In germline, CDR1 is SGDLS, CDR2 YYNGEE. The CDR3 here is CASSPWGSTSTDTQYF. CDR3 in DNA: TGTGCCAGCAGCCCCTGGGGTAGCACTAGCACAGATACGCAGTATTTT.

The rearrangement uses TRBV20-1 and TRBJ1-2; D may be TRBD1 (6 bases). Germline values: CDR1 DFQATT, CDR2 SNEGSKA (reference sequence). The V end lost 0 bases, the J end lost 4 bases, and 15 bases lay between the germline ends. This CDR3 is 15 amino acids long. The CDR3 DNA reads as TGCAGTGCTAGAGACCGGGACAAGGGATCCTATGGCTACACCTTC. Its translation: CSARDRDKGSYGYTF.

This chain uses TRBV5-5 with TRBJ1-1; TRBD1 matches at 7 bases. This CDR3 has 13 amino acids. V shed 4 bases, J shed 2 bases, and the junction held 2 bases outside the gene matches. From germline, CDR1 is SGHKS and CDR2 YYEKEE (reference sequence). The CDR3 loop is CASSGDSNTEAFF. The CDR3 bases are TGTGCCAGCAGCGGGGACAGTAACACTGAAGCTTTCTTT.

The table lists this clonotype with a count of one. The chain is built from TRBV3-1 and TRBJ1-1; D gene unclear. CDR1 is LGHDT, CDR2 YNNKEL, per germline (reference sequence). The CDR3 totals 15 residues. Trimming removed 1 base from V and 2 bases from J, with 11 bases in between. The CDR3 loop is CASSQVWEGNTEAFF. Written as DNA, the CDR3 is TGTGCCAGCAGCCAAGTATGGGAGGGAAACACTGAAGCTTTCTTT.

This clonotype was detected only a few times. The CDR3 DNA reads TGTGCCAGCAGATCTACTAATACCTACGAGCAGTACTTC. Protein sequence: CASRSTNTYEQYF. The V gene is TRBV6-2 or TRBV6-3, the J gene TRBJ2-7; D remains unclear. The CDR3 extends over 13 amino acids. Trimming took 6 bases from V and 2 from J, leaving 11 bases between them. Per germline, CDR1 MNHEY and CDR2 SVGEGT.

This CDR3 is CASSSDIRNTEAFF. In DNA form, the CDR3 reads TGTGCCAGCAGCTCGGACATACGGAACACTGAAGCTTTCTTT. This chain joins TRBV3-1 and TRBJ1-1, with D possibly matching TRBD1 (5 bases). Germline lookup yields CDR1 LGHDT and CDR2 YNNKEL (reference sequence). Trimming removed 5 bases from V and 1 base from J, with 11 bases in between. The CDR3 consists of 14 residues. Combining the CDR3 with reference TRBV3-1 and TRBJ1-1 gives the whole variable domain DTAVSQTPKYLVTQMGNDKSIKCEQNLGHDTMYWYKQDSKKFLKIMFSYNNKELIINETVPNRFSPKSPDKAHLNLHINSLELGDSAVYFCASSSDIRNTEAFFGQGTRLTVV.

The V and J genes are TRBV10-3 and TRBJ1-2; possible D gene TRBD1, 5 bases. Trimming shortened V by 1 base and J by 0 bases, and 9 bases separated the two germline ends. The CDR3 sequence is 15 residues long. Germline V lookup: CDR1 ENHRY, CDR2 SYGVKD. CDR3 bases: TGTGCCATCAGTGAGTGGGGCAGAGCTAACTATGGCTACACCTTC. Amino acids: CAISEWGRANYGYTF.

This clonotype was counted only a few times. The chain is built from TRBV20-1 and TRBJ1-1; 8 bases are shared with TRBD1. The CDR3 consists of 14 residues. J was trimmed by 2 bases and V by 3 bases; bases with no gene match: 5. Per germline, CDR1 DFQATT and CDR2 SNEGSKA (reference sequence). The chain's CDR3 is CSARSGGYNTEAFF. CDR3 nucleotide sequence: TGCAGTGCTAGGTCAGGGGGCTATAACACTGAAGCTTTCTTT.

The rearrangement joins TRBV6-2 or TRBV6-3 to TRBJ1-5; D unresolved. The CDR3 runs 15 residues. Germline V CDR1 and CDR2: MNHEY, SVGEGT. Trimming took off 6 bases at V and 0 bases at J, with 12 bases between the two ends. The CDR3 sequence: CASRKGHNSNQPQHF. CDR3 bases: TGTGCCAGCAGGAAGGGCCACAATAGCAATCAGCCCCAGCATTTT.

In this sample, this clonotype turned up once. The rearrangement uses TRBV7-8 and TRBJ1-1; 7 nucleotides align to TRBD1. The J segment lost 2 bases and the V segment lost 4 bases, leaving 10 bases of the junction unmatched. Germline V gene sequence: CDR1 SGHVS, CDR2 FQNEAQ. CDR3 length: 16 amino acids. The CDR3 sequence: CASSSRTGLVNTEAFF. DNA of the CDR3: TGTGCCAGCAGCTCCCGGACAGGTCTAGTCAACACTGAAGCTTTCTTT.